This TCR beta chain was documented in a study of T-cell reconstitution after alpha-beta-depleted transplantation in children. Overall study results and limits: When one year had passed after transplant, most T-cell counts and diversity came from newly produced T cells.

Turning to this clonotype: Its antigen is still unknown.

V lost 0 bases, J lost 9 bases, and 16 bases lay in between. Germline CDR1 and CDR2: SGHDT and YYEEEE. The CDR3 consists of 15 residues. For TCRbeta, the library was prepared with unique molecular identifiers. A single record per CDR3 protein comes from TCRdb applying MiXCR to the PCR reads. The sample yields hundreds of thousands of distinct CDR3 sequences, about 24% seen once. V is TRBV5-6 and J is TRBJ1-5; no clear D gene. This receptor was taken from a female patient under 10 years old who had a stem cell transplant for congenital amegakaryocytic thrombocytopenia, so the T cells may come from the graft donor. Specimen: PBMCs, mostly from graft donor cells, collected 360 days after TCRalphabeta/CD19-depleted stem cell transplant. This chain's CDR3 is CASSLGAHKDPPQHF. The CDR3 DNA sequence: TGTGCCAGCAGCTTGGGCGCTCATAAGGATCCGCCCCAGCATTTT.